A selection of T cell receptor beta chains follows, all from one sample in a study of T cells in Graves' hyperthyroidism and ophthalmopathy. MiXCR was run by TCRdb on the multiplex PCR reads, yielding one entry per CDR3 protein. The sample carries hundreds of thousands of distinct CDR3 sequences, approximately 14% recorded once. Input material: blood. The receptors here all came from a young woman with Graves' hyperthyroidism. The CDR3 runs from the conserved cysteine through the conserved F or W. A D gene is named only where the DNA matches it firmly. The size of a clone is reported for some rows only, either as once, few or many, or as a class for expanded clones.

J gene: TRBJ1-6
D gene: .
clone size: few
V gene: TRBV20-1
CDR3 protein: CSATRESYNSPLHF
CDR3 DNA: TGCAGTGCTACCAGGGAGTCCTATAATTCACCCCTCCACTTT

J gene: TRBJ1-5
D gene: .
clone size: many
V gene: TRBV28
CDR3 protein: CASSSDQPQHF
CDR3 DNA: TGTGCCAGCAGTTCCGATCAGCCCCAGCATTTT

J gene: TRBJ1-6
D gene: .
clone size: .
V gene: TRBV10-3
CDR3 protein: CAINGGHLSPLHF
CDR3 DNA: TGTGCCATCAACGGGGGACACCTTTCACCCCTCCACTTT

J gene: TRBJ2-7
D gene: TRBD2
clone size: .
V gene: TRBV5-8
CDR3 protein: CASSPAGTRYYEQYF
CDR3 DNA: TGTGCCAGCAGCCCCGCCGGGACTAGATACTACGAGCAGTACTTC

J gene: TRBJ2-3
D gene: .
clone size: .
V gene: TRBV7-3
CDR3 protein: CASSEAGDTQYF
CDR3 DNA: TGTGCCAGCAGCGAGGCCGGAGATACGCAGTATTTT

J gene: TRBJ1-1
D gene: TRBD1
clone size: many
V gene: TRBV3-1
CDR3 protein: CASSQGETGVDEAFF
CDR3 DNA: TGTGCCAGCAGCCAAGGAGAGACAGGGGTGGATGAAGCTTTCTTT

J gene: TRBJ2-7
D gene: .
clone size: few
V gene: TRBV7-8
CDR3 protein: CASSLVTFTGSGSYEQYF
CDR3 DNA: TGTGCCAGCAGCCTCGTAACATTTACAGGGAGTGGCTCCTACGAGCAGTACTTC

J gene: TRBJ2-7
D gene: .
clone size: many
V gene: TRBV7-2
CDR3 protein: CASSLNRQRGPSYEQYF
CDR3 DNA: TGTGCCAGCAGCTTAAACAGGCAACGGGGGCCCTCCTACGAGCAGTACTTC

J gene: TRBJ1-6
D gene: .
clone size: .
V gene: TRBV6-5
CDR3 protein: CASITPGPHSLHF
CDR3 DNA: TGTGCCAGCATTACCCCGGGACCCCATTCGCTCCACTTT

J gene: TRBJ2-2
D gene: TRBD1
clone size: few
V gene: TRBV7-9
CDR3 protein: CASGDADRGASGELFF
CDR3 DNA: TGTGCCAGCGGAGACGCCGACAGGGGGGCATCCGGGGAGCTGTTTTTT

J gene: TRBJ2-2
D gene: .
clone size: many
V gene: TRBV7-3
CDR3 protein: CASSLTSINLANTGELFF
CDR3 DNA: TGTGCCAGCAGCTTAACTTCGATCAACTTGGCTAACACCGGGGAGCTGTTTTTT

J gene: TRBJ1-2
D gene: .
clone size: many
V gene: TRBV29-1
CDR3 protein: CSVEDIVGGEYGYTF
CDR3 DNA: TGCAGCGTTGAAGATATCGTAGGGGGGGAATATGGCTACACCTTC

J gene: TRBJ1-2
D gene: .
clone size: few
V gene: TRBV9
CDR3 protein: CASSEGSENYGYTF
CDR3 DNA: TGTGCCAGCAGCGAGGGCTCAGAAAACTATGGCTACACCTTC

J gene: TRBJ1-6
D gene: .
clone size: many
V gene: TRBV20-1
CDR3 protein: CSARITGTSSYNSPLHF
CDR3 DNA: TGCAGTGCTAGGATTACCGGGACGAGCTCCTATAATTCACCCCTCCACTTT